The 28 T cell receptor beta chains below were found in one sample sequenced in a study of T cell clonality in common variable immunodeficiency. Study-wide points: Reportedly, TCR beta sequences from common variable immunodeficiency showed fewer deletions and N-nucleotide insertions.

No antigens are known for them. The data were produced by immunoSEQ multiplex PCR, yet TCRdb's version contains in-frame clones alone and is incomplete. Listed for the sample are roughly 29,000 clones, none seen a single time. The sample was peripheral blood mononuclear cells. The receptors here all came from a human donor with common variable immunodeficiency.

This clone has ten or more counts. The read ends 3 residues shy of where the CDR3 ends; the end is completed using the germline J gene. This chain joins TRBV20-1 and TRBJ1-4; D is unclear. The germline V gene encodes CDR1 DFQATT and CDR2 SNEGSKA (reference sequence). With 3 bases removed from V and 4 bases from J, the gap between germline ends came to 12 bases. The CDR3 is 14 residues long. The CDR3 DNA, read in part, is TGCAGTGCTAGCCCCCCAGGTTTTAATGAAAAA. Amino acids: CSASPPGFNEK. The CDR3, in full, reads CSASPPGFNEKLFF.

This clone has a count of ten or more. The CDR3 end falls 3 residues outside the read, so it is completed with the germline J gene. The rearrangement joins TRBV30 to TRBJ2-3; 11 bases are a match to TRBD2. In germline, CDR1 is GTSNPN, CDR2 SVGIG (reference sequence). The length of the CDR3 is 15 residues. Unmatched junction bases numbered 5, after V lost 3 bases and J lost 3 bases. The DNA read from the CDR3 is TGTGCCTGGAGGCTCCTAGCGGGAGGAACAGATACG. This sequence encodes CAWRLLAGGTDT. The CDR3, in full, reads CAWRLLAGGTDTQYF.

The table lists this clone with many counts. The read falls 3 residues short of the CDR3 end, and the missing part is taken from the germline J gene. The chain combines TRBV7-2 with TRBJ1-6; 7 bases are shared with TRBD1. Germline V gene sequence: CDR1 SGHTA, CDR2 FQGNSA. Germline trimming cut 3 bases from V and 7 bases from J; bases unmatched to any gene: 3. This CDR3 region has 14 residues. The DNA read from the CDR3 is TGTGCCAGCAGCTTCCGACAGGGCAATTCACCC. It codes for CASSFRQGNSP. The CDR3 as a whole reads CASSFRQGNSPLHF. The entire variable domain, with the rest obtained from reference TRBV7-2 and TRBJ1-6, is as follows: GAGVSQSPSNKVTEKGKDVELRCDPISGHTALYWYRQSLGQGLEFLIYFQGNSAPDKSGLPSDRFSAERTGGSVSTLTIQRTQQEDSAVYLCASSFRQGNSPLHFGNGTRLTVT.

This clone has only a few counts. From the germline J gene comes the end of the CDR3, since the read stops 3 residues before it. V and J are TRBV7-6 and TRBJ2-7; D may be TRBD1 (5 bases). Deletions cut 5 bases from V and 3 bases from J, with 14 bases between. Germline CDR1 and CDR2: SGHVS and FNYEAQ. CDR3 length equals 14 residues. The CDR3 spells CASSNPDKNYEQYF. The part of the CDR3 DNA that was read is TGTGCCAGCAGCAACCCGGACAAGAACTACGAG.

The table lists this clone with many counts. CDR3 DNA, as far as it was read: TGTGCCAGCAGCTTAGGACAGGGGGGGATCAATGAG. Translated, it gives CASSLGQGGINE. The whole CDR3 region reads CASSLGQGGINEQFF. V usage is TRBV11-2 and J usage is TRBJ2-1, with 9 bases that match TRBD1. The sequence runs out 3 residues before the end of the CDR3; the remainder is reconstructed from the germline J gene. The germline CDR1 and CDR2 sequences are SGHAT and FQNNGV. Germline trimming cut 1 base from V and 6 bases from J; bases unmatched to any gene: 4. The length of the CDR3 is 15 residues.

This clone was picked up a small number of times. The read ends 3 residues shy of where the CDR3 ends; the end is completed using the germline J gene. V usage is TRBV2 and J usage is TRBJ2-1; D is possibly TRBD2 (6 bases). There are 18 residues in the CDR3. Germline assignment: CDR1 SNHLY and CDR2 FYNNEI. Trimming cost V 3 bases and J 0 bases, with 18 bases left between them. The CDR3 DNA, read in part, is TGTGCCAGCAGTGAGGGACCACCTGGGGGGAGCTCCTACAATGAG. It specifies CASSEGPPGGSSYNE. In full, the CDR3 reads CASSEGPPGGSSYNEQFF. Combining the CDR3 with reference TRBV2 and TRBJ2-1 gives the whole variable domain EPEVTQTPSHQVTQMGQEVILRCVPISNHLYFYWYRQILGQKVEFLVSFYNNEISEKSEIFDDQFSVERPDGSNFTLKIRSTKLEDSAMYFCASSEGPPGGSSYNEQFFGPGTRLTVL.

In this sample, this clone turned up many times. Read sequence stops 3 residues before the CDR3 end, and the germline J gene provides the missing end. The J gene is TRBJ1-1, the V gene TRBV11-2; D ambiguous. The CDR3 runs to 15 residues. Trimming took 0 bases from V and 1 from J, leaving 9 bases between them. Germline V gene lookup returns CDR1 SGHAT and CDR2 FQNNGV. The CDR3 loop is CASSLDQWQNTEAFF. The DNA read from the CDR3 is TGTGCCAGCAGCTTAGATCAATGGCAGAACACTGAA.

Ten or more counts support this clone. The CDR3 extends 3 residues past the end of the read, so its final part is completed from the germline J gene. V is TRBV7-9 and J is TRBJ2-3, with 9 bases lining up with TRBD1. There are 15 residues in the CDR3. CDR1 and CDR2 (germline): SEHNR, FQNEAQ (reference sequence). V lost 2 bases, J lost 2 bases, and 2 bases stayed unmatched. CDR3 amino acids: CASSLRDRDTDTQYF. The CDR3 bases that were read are TGTGCCAGCAGCTTACGGGACAGGGACACAGATACG. The whole variable domain, remainder taken from reference TRBV7-9 and TRBJ2-3, is DTGVSQNPRHKITKRGQNVTFRCDPISEHNRLYWYRQTLGQGPEFLTYFQNEAQLEKSRLLSDRFSAERPKGSFSTLEIQRTEQGDSAMYLCASSLRDRDTDTQYFGPGTRLTVL.

A remark on this clone: Coverage ceases 3 residues before the CDR3 finishes, and the germline J gene fills in the end. The chain links TRBV2 to TRBJ1-1, with D perhaps TRBD1 (6 bases). Germline V gene data show CDR1 as SNHLY and CDR2 as FYNNEI. V was pared by 3 bases and J by 4 bases, with 12 bases between. This CDR3 contains 14 residues. Partial CDR3 DNA: TGTGCCAGCAGTGAGACAGGAGTGGGCACTGAA. This gives the protein CASSETGVGTE. Given in full, the CDR3 is CASSETGVGTEAFF.

This clone was counted between two and nine times. Read coverage stops 3 residues before the CDR3 terminus; the germline J gene supplies the remainder. This sequence joins TRBV18 and TRBJ1-6, with 7 positions matching TRBD1. The J segment lost 7 bases and the V segment lost 4 bases, leaving 4 bases of the junction unmatched. CDR3 size: 14 residues. The V gene's germline CDR1 is KGHSH and CDR2 LQKENI. The DNA read from the CDR3 is TGTGCCAGCTCACTCCAGGGGGGCAATTCACCC. Its translation is CASSLQGGNSP. The whole CDR3 protein reads CASSLQGGNSPLHF.

For this clone: The read falls 3 residues short of the CDR3 end, and the missing part is taken from the germline J gene. The chain combines TRBV20-1 with TRBJ2-3, with TRBD2 identical over 9 bases. Germline V gives CDR1 DFQATT, CDR2 SNEGSKA (reference sequence). There are 15 residues in the CDR3. V lost 7 bases to trimming and J lost 0 bases; unmatched junction nucleotides: 8. The CDR3 protein is CSVAPGTSSTDTQYF. The covered CDR3 bases are TGCAGTGTAGCCCCCGGGACTAGCAGCACAGATACG.

This clone came up many times. The CDR3 end is not reached by the read, which stops 3 residues before it; the germline J gene fills it in. This chain connects TRBV7-9 to TRBJ1-1; 7 positions match TRBD1. Trimming removed 6 bases from V and 1 base from J; junction bases left unmatched: 8. The germline CDR1 and CDR2 sequences are SEHNR and FQNEAQ (reference sequence). The CDR3 sequence is 15 residues long. The CDR3 here is CASSPGTERNTEAFF. CDR3 DNA (partial): TGTGCCAGCAGTCCCGGGACAGAGAGGAACACTGAA.

This clone was detected ten times or more. The read terminates 3 residues before the CDR3 end, so the remaining end is supplied by the germline J gene. The V and J genes are TRBV20-1 and TRBJ2-7; possible D gene TRBD2, 5 bases. In germline, CDR1 is DFQATT, CDR2 SNEGSKA (reference sequence). Deletions cut 3 bases from V and 0 bases from J, with 12 bases between. CDR3 length: 14 residues. The CDR3 protein is CSASLSGSSYEQYF. The covered CDR3 bases are TGCAGTGCTAGCCTTTCGGGGAGCTCCTACGAG.

For this clone: The read ends 3 residues shy of where the CDR3 ends; the end is completed using the germline J gene. V gene TRBV2 combines with J gene TRBJ2-1, with D uncertain. Trimming took off 0 bases at V and 6 bases at J, with 12 bases between the two ends. From germline, CDR1 is SNHLY and CDR2 FYNNEI. This CDR3 contains 15 residues. The CDR3 loop is CASSEALTGANEQFF. The DNA read from the CDR3 is TGTGCCAGCAGTGAAGCGCTTACCGGTGCCAATGAG.

In the case of this clone: Coverage ceases 3 residues before the CDR3 finishes, and the germline J gene fills in the end. V is TRBV2 and J is TRBJ2-2; D is possibly TRBD1 (5 bases). There are 13 residues in the CDR3. Germline CDR1 is SNHLY and CDR2 is FYNNEI. Trimming removed 10 bases from V and 1 base from J, with 10 bases in between. The CDR3 reads CAKGAVNTGELFF. Partial CDR3 DNA: TGTGCCAAAGGGGCGGTGAACACCGGGGAG.

This clone has at least ten counts. The observed sequence ends 3 residues before the CDR3 terminus, with the missing tail filled in from the germline J gene. The V call is TRBV2, the J call TRBJ2-7; no definite D call. Germline-derived CDR1 and CDR2 are SNHLY and FYNNEI. The CDR3 runs 11 residues. The V and J ends lost 7 bases and 1 base respectively, with 5 bases between them. The sequenced CDR3 bases are TGTGCCAGCACTTCTTCCTACGAG. It yields the protein CASTSSYE. The full CDR3 reads CASTSSYEQYF.

This clone turned up a few times. The covered CDR3 bases are TGTGCCAGCAGTCCTACTAGCGGGAGGGCCATAGATACG. Its translation is CASSPTSGRAIDT. The entire CDR3 reads CASSPTSGRAIDTQYF. The chain couples TRBV2 to TRBJ2-3; 13 nucleotides match TRBD2. Coverage ceases 3 residues before the CDR3 finishes, and the germline J gene fills in the end. This CDR3 region has 16 residues. Germline trimming cut 5 bases from V and 5 bases from J; bases unmatched to any gene: 7. Germline-derived CDR1 and CDR2 are SNHLY and FYNNEI.

This clone was picked up many times. With the read ending 3 residues before the CDR3 end, the germline J gene is used to fill in that end. The chain links TRBV29-1 to TRBJ1-1, with D possibly being TRBD1 (5 bases). Germline values: CDR1 SQVTM, CDR2 ANQGSEA. This CDR3 has 16 residues. Trimming shortened V by 3 bases and J by 1 base, and 18 bases separated the two germline ends. CDR3 protein: CSVDELRGRRNTEAFF. The sequenced part of the CDR3 DNA is TGCAGCGTTGATGAATTGCGGGGCCGGCGGAACACTGAA.

There are many counts of this clone. The DNA ends 3 residues before the CDR3 does, and the rest of the CDR3 is filled in from the germline J gene. The chain combines TRBV2 with TRBJ2-7; D is possibly TRBD1 (5 bases). CDR1 SNHLY and CDR2 FYNNEI come from the germline V gene. V was pared by 5 bases and J by 0 bases, with 14 bases between. CDR3 length: 15 residues. CDR3 protein: CASSLIQAASYEQYF. The DNA read from the CDR3 is TGTGCCAGCAGTTTAATACAGGCCGCCTCCTACGAG.

As for this clone: Read sequence stops 3 residues before the CDR3 end, and the germline J gene provides the missing end. The chain links TRBV20-1 to TRBJ2-1; 15 nucleotides line up with TRBD2. Trimming removed 4 bases from V and 6 bases from J; junction bases left unmatched: 7. Germline V gene lookup returns CDR1 DFQATT and CDR2 SNEGSKA (reference sequence). The CDR3 has 16 residues. The covered CDR3 bases are TGCAGTGCTAACGGACTAGCGGGAGGGCCTGGCAATGAG. This codes for CSANGLAGGPGNE. Given in full, the CDR3 is CSANGLAGGPGNEQFF.

In its sample, this clone ranks as medium-sized (0.01 to 0.1%). The read halts 3 residues ahead of the CDR3 end, with the missing end drawn from the germline J gene. The rearrangement uses TRBV10-3 and TRBJ2-5; no clear D. Trimming stripped 8 bases from V and 4 bases from J, with 11 bases between. This CDR3 region has 12 residues. CDR1 is ENHRY, CDR2 SYGVKD, per germline. This CDR3 reads CAIGGPGETQYF. The CDR3 DNA, read in part, is TGTGCCATCGGTGGCCCAGGAGAGACC.

This clone has a count of ten or more. The DNA ends 3 residues before the CDR3 does, and the rest of the CDR3 is filled in from the germline J gene. The chain links TRBV4-1 to TRBJ1-3; D may be TRBD1 (5 bases). The CDR3 consists of 16 residues. V lost 4 bases and J lost 0, with 13 bases in between. Germline lookup yields CDR1 MGHRA and CDR2 YSYEKL. The CDR3 loop is CASSPSGVSSGNTIYF. The covered CDR3 bases are TGCGCCAGCAGCCCTTCGGGGGTGAGCTCTGGAAACACC.

Comments on this clone: From the germline J gene comes the end of the CDR3, since the read stops 3 residues before it. The chain joins TRBV5-1 to TRBJ2-1; D is unclear. Trimming took 0 bases from V and 0 from J, leaving 10 bases between them. The length of the CDR3 is 16 residues. Germline-derived CDR1 and CDR2 are SGHRS and YFSETQ. Partial CDR3 DNA: TGCGCCAGCAGCTTGGCGCGCGGAAGCTCCTACAATGAG. Its protein is CASSLARGSSYNE. The complete CDR3 reads CASSLARGSSYNEQFF. The full variable domain, in which reference TRBV5-1 and TRBJ2-1 provide the parts outside the CDR3, is KAGVTQTPRYLIKTRGQQVTLSCSPISGHRSVSWYQQTPGQGLQFLFEYFSETQRNKGNFPGRFSGRQFSNSRSEMNVSTLELGDSALYLCASSLARGSSYNEQFFGPGTRLTVL.

This clone was seen a handful of times. The missing CDR3 end, 3 residues past where the read stops, is filled in from the germline J gene. The chain joins TRBV20-1 to TRBJ2-7; 11 bases fit TRBD2. The CDR3 runs to 15 residues. Germline-derived CDR1 and CDR2 are DFQATT and SNEGSKA (reference sequence). With V trimmed by 5 bases and J by 1 base, 7 bases remained unmatched. CDR3 sequence reads: CSAGPGLAVSYEQYF. The CDR3 DNA, read in part, is TGCAGTGCTGGTCCGGGACTAGCGGTTTCCTACGAG.

This clone has at least ten counts. From the germline J gene comes the end of the CDR3, since the read stops 3 residues before it. The chain is built from TRBV2 and TRBJ1-1, with D possibly matching TRBD1 (6 bases). In germline, CDR1 is SNHLY, CDR2 FYNNEI. With 8 bases removed from V and 0 bases from J, the gap between germline ends came to 13 bases. This CDR3 has 14 amino acids. The sequenced part of the CDR3 DNA is TGTGCCAGCGGCGGGGGCGTTATGAACACTGAA. The encoded protein is CASGGGVMNTE. The CDR3 in its entirety is CASGGGVMNTEAFF.

Details on this clone: Coverage ceases 3 residues before the CDR3 finishes, and the germline J gene fills in the end. The chain joins TRBV2 to TRBJ2-1, with TRBD2 matching 11 bases. Germline values: CDR1 SNHLY, CDR2 FYNNEI. The ends lost 6 bases at V and 2 bases at J; junction bases unmatched: 0. This CDR3 region has 14 residues. The CDR3 sequence is CASRGLAAYNEQFF. The DNA read from the CDR3 is TGTGCCAGCAGGGGACTAGCGGCCTACAATGAG.

This clone was picked up many times. Read coverage stops 3 residues before the CDR3 terminus; the germline J gene supplies the remainder. This chain joins TRBV5-1 and TRBJ1-4, with D hard to call. Trimming shortened V by 0 bases and J by 5 bases, and 8 bases separated the two germline ends. CDR1 is SGHRS and CDR2 is YFSETQ in the germline V gene. The CDR3 covers 14 residues. CDR3 in amino acids: CASSLEQINEKLFF. The CDR3 DNA, read in part, is TGCGCCAGCAGCTTGGAACAGATAAATGAAAAA.

Worth noting for this clone: The read comes to an end 3 residues before the CDR3 does, leaving the germline J gene to fill in the end. The chain carries TRBV7-9 and TRBJ1-6; D unclear. CDR3 length: 14 amino acids. Germline V gives CDR1 SEHNR, CDR2 FQNEAQ (reference sequence). The CDR3: CASSFELPFAALHF. Partial CDR3 DNA: TGTGCCAGCAGCTTCGAGCTACCCTTCGCGGCC. The full variable domain, completed using reference TRBV7-9 and TRBJ1-6, is DTGVSQNPRHKITKRGQNVTFRCDPISEHNRLYWYRQTLGQGPEFLTYFQNEAQLEKSRLLSDRFSAERPKGSFSTLEIQRTEQGDSAMYLCASSFELPFAALHFGNGTRLTVT.